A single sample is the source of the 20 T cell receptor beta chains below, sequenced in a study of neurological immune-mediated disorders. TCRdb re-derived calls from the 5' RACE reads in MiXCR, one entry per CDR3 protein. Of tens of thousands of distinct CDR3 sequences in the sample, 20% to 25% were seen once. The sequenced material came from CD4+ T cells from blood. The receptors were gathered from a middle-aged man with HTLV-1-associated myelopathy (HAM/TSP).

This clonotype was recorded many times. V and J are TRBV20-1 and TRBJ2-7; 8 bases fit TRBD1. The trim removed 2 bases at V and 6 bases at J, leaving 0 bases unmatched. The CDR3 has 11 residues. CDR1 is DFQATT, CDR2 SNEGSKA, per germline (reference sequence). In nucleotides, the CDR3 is TGCAGTGCTAGAACAGGGGGCGAGCAGTACTTC. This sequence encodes CSARTGGEQYF.

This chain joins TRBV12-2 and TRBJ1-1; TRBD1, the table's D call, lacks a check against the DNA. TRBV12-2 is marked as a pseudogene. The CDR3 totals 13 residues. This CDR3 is CASPGTPRAEAFF. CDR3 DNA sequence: TGTGCAAGTCCCGGAACCCCCCGAGCTGAAGCTTTCTTT.

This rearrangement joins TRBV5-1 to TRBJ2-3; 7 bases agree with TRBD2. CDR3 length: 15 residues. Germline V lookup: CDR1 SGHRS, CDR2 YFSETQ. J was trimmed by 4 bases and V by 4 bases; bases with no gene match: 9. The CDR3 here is CASSAGQRGSDTQYF. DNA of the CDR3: TGCGCCAGCAGCGCGGGCCAGCGGGGCTCAGATACGCAGTATTTT. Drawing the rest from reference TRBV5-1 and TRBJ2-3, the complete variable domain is KAGVTQTPRYLIKTRGQQVTLSCSPISGHRSVSWYQQTPGQGLQFLFEYFSETQRNKGNFPGRFSGRQFSNSRSEMNVSTLELGDSALYLCASSAGQRGSDTQYFGPGTRLTVL.

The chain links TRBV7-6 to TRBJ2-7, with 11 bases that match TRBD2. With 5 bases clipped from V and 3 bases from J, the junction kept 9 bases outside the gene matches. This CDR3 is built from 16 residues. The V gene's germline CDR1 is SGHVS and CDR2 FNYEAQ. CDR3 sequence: CASSPGGGLADYEQYF. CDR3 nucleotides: TGTGCCAGCAGCCCGGGTGGGGGACTAGCGGACTACGAGCAGTACTTC.

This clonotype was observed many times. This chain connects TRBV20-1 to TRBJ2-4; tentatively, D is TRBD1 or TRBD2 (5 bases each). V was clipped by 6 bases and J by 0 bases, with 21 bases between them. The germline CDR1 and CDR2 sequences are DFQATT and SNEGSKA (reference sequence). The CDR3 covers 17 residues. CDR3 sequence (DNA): TGCAGTGCAGCCGGGACCTCGAGTAGTCTAGCCAAAAACATTCAGTACTTC. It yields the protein CSAAGTSSSLAKNIQYF.

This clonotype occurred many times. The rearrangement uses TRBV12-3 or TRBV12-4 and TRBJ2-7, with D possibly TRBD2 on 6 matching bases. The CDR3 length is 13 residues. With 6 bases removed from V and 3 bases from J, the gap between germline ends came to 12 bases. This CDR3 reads CASRIVGGYEQYF. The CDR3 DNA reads TGTGCCAGCAGAATTGTGGGGGGCTACGAGCAGTACTTC.

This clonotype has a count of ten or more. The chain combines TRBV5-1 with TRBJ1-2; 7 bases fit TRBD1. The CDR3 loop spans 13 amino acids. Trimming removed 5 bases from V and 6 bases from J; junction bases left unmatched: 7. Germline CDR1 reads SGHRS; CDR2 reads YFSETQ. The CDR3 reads CASSPTGNNGYTF. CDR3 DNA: TGCGCCAGCAGTCCGACAGGGAACAATGGCTACACCTTC.

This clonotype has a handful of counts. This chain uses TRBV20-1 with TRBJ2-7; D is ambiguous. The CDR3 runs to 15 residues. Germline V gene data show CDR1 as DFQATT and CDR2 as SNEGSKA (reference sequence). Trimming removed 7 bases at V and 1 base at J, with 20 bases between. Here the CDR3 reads CSVNRFVGLSYEQYF. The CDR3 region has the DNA TGCAGTGTCAATCGATTTGTCGGGCTATCCTACGAGCAGTACTTC.

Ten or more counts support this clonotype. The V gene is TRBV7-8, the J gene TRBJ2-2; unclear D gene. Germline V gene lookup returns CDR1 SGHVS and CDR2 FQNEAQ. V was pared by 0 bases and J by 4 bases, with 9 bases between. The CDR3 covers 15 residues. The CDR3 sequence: CASSLAILSTGELFF. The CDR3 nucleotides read TGTGCCAGCAGCTTAGCCATACTGTCCACCGGGGAGCTGTTTTTT. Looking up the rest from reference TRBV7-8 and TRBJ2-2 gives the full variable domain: GAGVSQSPRYKVAKRGQDVALRCDPISGHVSLFWYQQALGQGPEFLTYFQNEAQLDKSGLPSDRFFAERPEGSVSTLKIQRTQQEDSAVYLCASSLAILSTGELFFGEGSRLTVL.

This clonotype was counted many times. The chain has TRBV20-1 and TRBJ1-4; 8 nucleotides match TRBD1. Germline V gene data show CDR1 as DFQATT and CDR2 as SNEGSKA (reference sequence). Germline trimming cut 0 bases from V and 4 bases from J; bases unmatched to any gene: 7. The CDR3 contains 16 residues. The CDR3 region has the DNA TGCAGTGCTAGAGATCGCGGGACAGGCGTTAATGAAAAACTGTTTTTT. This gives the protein CSARDRGTGVNEKLFF.

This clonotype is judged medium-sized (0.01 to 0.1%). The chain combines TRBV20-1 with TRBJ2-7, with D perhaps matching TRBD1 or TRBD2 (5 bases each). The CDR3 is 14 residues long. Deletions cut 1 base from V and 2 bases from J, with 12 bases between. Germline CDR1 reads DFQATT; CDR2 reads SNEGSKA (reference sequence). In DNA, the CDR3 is TGCAGTGCTAGAGCATGGGACGGGGCCTACGAGCAGTACTTC. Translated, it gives CSARAWDGAYEQYF.

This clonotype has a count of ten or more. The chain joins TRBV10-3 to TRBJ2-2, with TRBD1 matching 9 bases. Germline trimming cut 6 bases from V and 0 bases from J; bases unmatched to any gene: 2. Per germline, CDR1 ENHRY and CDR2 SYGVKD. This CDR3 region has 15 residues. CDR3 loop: CAIRGQGTNTGELFF. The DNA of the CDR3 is TGTGCCATCAGGGGACAGGGAACGAACACCGGGGAGCTGTTTTTT.

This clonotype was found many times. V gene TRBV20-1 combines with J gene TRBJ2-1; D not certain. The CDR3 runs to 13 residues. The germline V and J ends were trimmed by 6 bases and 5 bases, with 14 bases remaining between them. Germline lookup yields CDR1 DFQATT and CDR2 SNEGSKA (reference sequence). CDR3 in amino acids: CSALEWANNEQFF. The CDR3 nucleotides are TGCAGTGCCCTGGAGTGGGCGAACAATGAGCAGTTCTTC.

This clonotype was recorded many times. In nucleotides, the CDR3 is TGTGCCAGCAGCCCGGACGGCCGTCGGGAGCAGTTCTTC. It translates to CASSPDGRREQFF. J is TRBJ2-1 and V is TRBV7-9; D gene ambiguous. V gave up 5 bases and J gave up 10 bases, with 15 bases separating them. This CDR3 has 13 amino acids. Germline CDR1 SEHNR, CDR2 FQNEAQ (reference sequence).

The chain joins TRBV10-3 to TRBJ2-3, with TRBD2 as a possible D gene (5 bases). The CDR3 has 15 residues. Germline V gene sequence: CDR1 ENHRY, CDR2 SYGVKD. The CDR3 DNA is TGTTCTATCAGTGGGTCAAGCGGAGGCACAGATACGCAGTATTTT. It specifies CSISGSSGGTDTQYF.

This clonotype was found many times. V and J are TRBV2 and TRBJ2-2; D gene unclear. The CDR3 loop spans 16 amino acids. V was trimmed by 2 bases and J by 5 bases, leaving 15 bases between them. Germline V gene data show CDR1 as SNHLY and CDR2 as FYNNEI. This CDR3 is CASSERATGGTGELFF. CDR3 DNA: TGTGCCAGCAGTGAAAGGGCGACGGGCGGTACCGGGGAGCTGTTTTTT. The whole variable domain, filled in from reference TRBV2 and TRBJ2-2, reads EPEVTQTPSHQVTQMGQEVILRCVPISNHLYFYWYRQILGQKVEFLVSFYNNEISEKSEIFDDQFSVERPDGSNFTLKIRSTKLEDSAMYFCASSERATGGTGELFFGEGSRLTVL.

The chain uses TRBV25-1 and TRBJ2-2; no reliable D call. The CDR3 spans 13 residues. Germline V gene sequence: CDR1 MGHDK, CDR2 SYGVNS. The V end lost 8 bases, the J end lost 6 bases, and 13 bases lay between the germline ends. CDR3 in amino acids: CASYPPVSGELFF. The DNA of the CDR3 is TGTGCCAGCTACCCCCCTGTGTCCGGGGAGCTGTTTTTT.

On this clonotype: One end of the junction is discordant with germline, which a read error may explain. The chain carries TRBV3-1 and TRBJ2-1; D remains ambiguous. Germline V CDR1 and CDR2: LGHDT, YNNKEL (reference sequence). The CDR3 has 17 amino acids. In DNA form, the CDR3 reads TGTGCCAGTAGCCCGGTCTCAGGAACTGCCCGGAGCAATGAGCAGTTCTTC. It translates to CASSPVSGTARSNEQFF.

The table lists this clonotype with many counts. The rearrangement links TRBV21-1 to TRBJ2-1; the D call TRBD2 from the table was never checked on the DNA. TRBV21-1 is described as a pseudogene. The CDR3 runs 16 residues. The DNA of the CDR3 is TGTGCCAGCAGCGCCCGGACTAGCGGGAATCACGATGAGCAGTTCTTC. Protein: CASSARTSGNHDEQFF.

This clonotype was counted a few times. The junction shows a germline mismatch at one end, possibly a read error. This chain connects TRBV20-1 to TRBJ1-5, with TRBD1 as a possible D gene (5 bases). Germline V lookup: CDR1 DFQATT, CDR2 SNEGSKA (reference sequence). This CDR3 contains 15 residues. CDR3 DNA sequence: TGCAGTGCTGGAGAAACGGGACCAAGAAGCCAGCCCCAGCATTTT. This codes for CSAGETGPRSQPQHF.